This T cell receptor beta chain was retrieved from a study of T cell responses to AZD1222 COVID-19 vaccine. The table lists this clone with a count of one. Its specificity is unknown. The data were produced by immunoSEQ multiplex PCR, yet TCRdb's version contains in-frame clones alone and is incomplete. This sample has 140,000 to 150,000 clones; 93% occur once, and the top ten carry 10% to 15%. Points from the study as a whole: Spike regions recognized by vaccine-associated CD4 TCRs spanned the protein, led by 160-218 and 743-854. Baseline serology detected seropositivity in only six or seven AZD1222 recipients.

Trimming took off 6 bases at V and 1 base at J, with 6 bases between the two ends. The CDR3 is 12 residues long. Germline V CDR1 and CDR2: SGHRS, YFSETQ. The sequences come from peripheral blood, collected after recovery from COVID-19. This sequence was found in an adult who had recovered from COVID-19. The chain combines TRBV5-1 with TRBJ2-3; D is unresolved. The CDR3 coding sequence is TGCGCCAGCAAGCAGGGCACAGATACGCAGTATTTT. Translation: CASKQGTDTQYF.